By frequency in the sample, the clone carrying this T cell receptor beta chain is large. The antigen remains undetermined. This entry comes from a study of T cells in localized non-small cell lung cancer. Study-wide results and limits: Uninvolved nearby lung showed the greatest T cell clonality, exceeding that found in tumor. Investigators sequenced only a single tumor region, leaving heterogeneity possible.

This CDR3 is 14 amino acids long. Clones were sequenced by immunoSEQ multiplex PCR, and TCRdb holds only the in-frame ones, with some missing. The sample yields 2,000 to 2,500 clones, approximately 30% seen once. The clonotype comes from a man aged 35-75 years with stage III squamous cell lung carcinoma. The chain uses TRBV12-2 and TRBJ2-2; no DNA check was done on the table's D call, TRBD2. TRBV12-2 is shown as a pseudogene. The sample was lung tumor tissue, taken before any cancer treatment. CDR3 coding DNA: TGTGCCTGCCTGGGGCGGGAGAACACCGGGGAGCTGTTTTTT. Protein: CACLGRENTGELFF.